These 5 T cell receptor beta chains came from one sample sequenced in a study of cytomegalovirus exposure and HLA in healthy donors. Vbeta (60) and Jbeta (13) primers were used in the PCR. Clones were read by immunoSEQ multiplex PCR, and TCRdb kept only the in-frame ones, dropping some. This table holds some 150,000 clones, 73% found once. The sample comprised PBMCs. The receptors shown here come from a human donor in good health.

This clone was seen only a few times. In DNA form, the CDR3 reads TGTGCCAGCCTACTTTCACAGGGGGCGCGGACTGAAGCTTTCTTT. Amino acid sequence: CASLLSQGARTEAFF. The chain couples TRBV2 to TRBJ1-1; TRBD1 agrees at 9 bases. The CDR3 runs 15 residues. Germline trimming cut 8 bases from V and 5 bases from J; bases unmatched to any gene: 12. The germline gives CDR1 SNHLY, CDR2 FYNNEI.

The chain has TRBV11-3 and TRBJ2-1; 7 bases align to TRBD2. V lost 5 bases and J lost 9; bases outside the gene matches: 10. The CDR3 is made up of 14 amino acids. Germline lookup yields CDR1 SGHNT and CDR2 YENEEA. This CDR3 reads CASSPWEGDGEQFF. CDR3 sequence (DNA): TGTGCCAGCAGCCCCTGGGAGGGTGACGGTGAGCAGTTCTTC.

This clone was seen more than once but under ten times. The chain combines TRBV19 with TRBJ2-7; 8 bases line up with TRBD1. V gave up 7 bases and J gave up 6 bases; unmatched junction bases: 11. CDR3 length equals 14 residues. CDR1 is LNHDA, CDR2 SQIVND, per germline (reference sequence). The CDR3 nucleotides read TGTGCCAGTAACGATGGACAGGGTAGCGTCGAGCAGTACTTC. Amino acid sequence: CASNDGQGSVEQYF. The full variable domain, with the rest looked up from reference TRBV19 and TRBJ2-7, is DGGITQSPKYLFRKEGQNVTLSCEQNLNHDAMYWYRQDPGQGLRLIYYSQIVNDFQKGDIAEGYSVSREKKESFPLTVTSAQKNPTAFYLCASNDGQGSVEQYFGPGTRLTVT.

This clone occurred a few times. The chain links TRBV27 to TRBJ2-7, with 8 bases lining up with TRBD1. Germline V gives CDR1 MNHEY, CDR2 SMNVEV (reference sequence). There are 14 residues in the CDR3. The V segment lost 8 bases and the J segment 6 bases; nucleotides outside the gene matches: 12. The CDR3 region has the DNA TGTGCCAGCGGAACCGGGACAGGAGCTTCCGAGCAGTACTTC. Amino acid sequence: CASGTGTGASEQYF.

The V and J genes are TRBV28 and TRBJ2-2, with 12 positions matching TRBD2. J was trimmed by 4 bases and V by 7 bases; bases with no gene match: 1. The CDR3 has 14 residues. Germline V gene sequence: CDR1 MDHEN, CDR2 SYDVKM. The CDR3 protein is CASTLAGGTGELFF. The CDR3 DNA is TGTGCCAGCACACTAGCGGGGGGCACCGGGGAGCTGTTTTTT. Using reference TRBV28 and TRBJ2-2 for the parts outside the CDR3, the full variable domain is DVKVTQSSRYLVKRTGEKVFLECVQDMDHENMFWYRQDPGLGLRLIYFSYDVKMKEKGDIPEGYSVSREKKERFSLILESASTNQTSMYLCASTLAGGTGELFFGEGSRLTVL.